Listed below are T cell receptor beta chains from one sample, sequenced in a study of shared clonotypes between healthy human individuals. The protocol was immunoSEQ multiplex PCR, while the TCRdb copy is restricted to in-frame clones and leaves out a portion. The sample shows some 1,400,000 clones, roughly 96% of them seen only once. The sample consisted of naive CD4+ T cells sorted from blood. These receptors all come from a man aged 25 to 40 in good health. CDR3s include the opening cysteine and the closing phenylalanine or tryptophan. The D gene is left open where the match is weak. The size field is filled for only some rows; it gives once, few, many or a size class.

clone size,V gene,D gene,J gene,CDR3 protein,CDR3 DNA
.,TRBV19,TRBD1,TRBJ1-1,CASSIGGQANTEAFF,TGTGCCAGTAGTATAGGAGGACAGGCGAACACTGAAGCTTTCTTT
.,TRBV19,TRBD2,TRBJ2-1,CASSRLPSGSYNEQFF,TGTGCCAGTAGTAGACTTCCTAGCGGCTCCTACAATGAGCAGTTCTTC
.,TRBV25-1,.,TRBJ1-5,CASSEFHSGLNQPQHF,TGTGCCAGCAGTGAATTCCATTCGGGCCTTAATCAGCCCCAGCATTTT
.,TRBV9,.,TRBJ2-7,CASSPGTVNEQYF,TGTGCCAGCAGCCCGGGGACCGTGAACGAGCAGTACTTC
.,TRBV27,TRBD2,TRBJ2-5,CASSQRGGRAYQETQYF,TGTGCCAGCAGTCAGCGGGGCGGCAGAGCGTACCAAGAGACCCAGTACTTC
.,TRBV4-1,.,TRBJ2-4,CASSQDPTGLVKNIQYF,TGCGCCAGCAGCCAAGACCCGACAGGCTTAGTCAAAAACATTCAGTACTTC
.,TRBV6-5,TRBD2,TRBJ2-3,CASSSLAGVIADTQYF,TGTGCCAGCAGTTCCCTAGCGGGAGTAATCGCAGATACGCAGTATTTT
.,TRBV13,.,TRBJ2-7,CASSFLGPLDEQYF,TGTGCCAGCAGCTTCTTGGGACCACTGGACGAGCAGTACTTC
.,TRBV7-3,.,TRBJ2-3,CASSLTLSGGGDTQYF,TGTGCCAGCAGCTTAACGTTGTCAGGGGGAGGTGATACGCAGTATTTT
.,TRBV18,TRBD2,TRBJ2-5,CASSARRTSSLETQYF,TGTGCCAGCTCAGCAAGGAGGACTAGCAGCTTGGAGACCCAGTACTTC
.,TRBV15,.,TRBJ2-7,CATSTSNEQYF,TGTGCCACCAGCACCTCTAACGAGCAGTACTTC
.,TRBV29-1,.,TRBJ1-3,CSARVDTLGNTIYF,TGCAGCGCGAGGGTAGACACACTCGGAAACACCATATATTTT
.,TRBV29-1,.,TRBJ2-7,CSVEETPYEQYF,TGCAGCGTTGAAGAGACCCCCTACGAGCAGTACTTC
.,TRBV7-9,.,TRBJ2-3,CASSLSETTRGDTQYF,TGTGCCAGCAGCTTAAGTGAGACTACCAGGGGCGATACGCAGTATTTT
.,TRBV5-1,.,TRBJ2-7,CASSLKDSNVEQYF,TGCGCCAGCAGCTTGAAGGACAGTAATGTGGAGCAGTACTTC
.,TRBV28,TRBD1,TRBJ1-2,CASQAPHRGDGYTF,TGTGCCAGCCAAGCCCCCCACAGGGGAGACGGCTACACCTTC
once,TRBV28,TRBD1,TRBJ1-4,CASSFSGQGYEKLFF,TGTGCCAGCAGTTTTTCGGGACAGGGTTACGAAAAACTGTTTTTT
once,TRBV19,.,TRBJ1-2,CASNSMNYGYTF,TGTGCCAGTAACAGTATGAACTATGGCTACACCTTC
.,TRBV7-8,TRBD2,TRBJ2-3,CASSRGTSDTDTQYF,TGTGCCAGCAGCCGAGGGACTAGCGACACAGATACGCAGTATTTT
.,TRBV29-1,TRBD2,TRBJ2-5,CSGGGGAVETQYF,TGCAGCGGTGGGGGGGGAGCAGTTGAGACCCAGTACTTC
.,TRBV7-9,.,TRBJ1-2,CASSPNLKQGYFTF,TGTGCCAGCAGCCCCAACTTAAAGCAGGGGTACTTCACCTTC
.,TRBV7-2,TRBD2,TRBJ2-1,CASSLPTSGTSLYNEQFF,TGTGCCAGCAGCTTACCGACTAGCGGAACCTCCCTTTACAATGAGCAGTTCTTC
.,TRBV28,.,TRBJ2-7,CASSSVDSREQYF,TGTGCCAGCAGTTCCGTCGACAGCAGGGAGCAGTACTTC
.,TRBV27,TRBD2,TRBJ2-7,CASSRLAGPSYEQYF,TGTGCCAGCAGTCGACTAGCGGGACCCTCCTACGAGCAGTACTTC
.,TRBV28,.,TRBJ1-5,CASRPGTLSSNQPQHF,TGTGCCAGCAGACCAGGGACACTCAGTAGCAATCAGCCCCAGCATTTT
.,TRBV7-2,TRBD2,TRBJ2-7,CASSTGTSGRAHFWYEQYF,TGTGCCAGCAGCACCGGGACTAGCGGGAGGGCCCATTTTTGGTACGAGCAGTACTTC
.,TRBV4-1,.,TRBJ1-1,CASSQDRGRMNTEAFF,TGCGCCAGCAGCCAAGATAGGGGGAGGATGAACACTGAAGCTTTCTTT
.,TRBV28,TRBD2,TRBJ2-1,CASSFEMGGSSYNEQFF,TGTGCCAGCAGTTTTGAAATGGGCGGGAGCTCCTACAATGAGCAGTTCTTC
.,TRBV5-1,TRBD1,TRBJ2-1,CASSLASGGYNEQFF,TGCGCCAGCAGCTTGGCCTCAGGGGGATACAATGAGCAGTTCTTC